The clone carrying this T cell receptor (beta chain) has a count of ten or more. TCRdb re-called the multiplex PCR reads through MiXCR, storing one row per CDR3 protein. The table lists over 60,000 distinct CDR3 sequences, roughly 59% of them singletons. The sample originates from a study of breast tumors, draining lymph nodes, adjacent tissues. The CDR3 covers 16 residues. The V and J ends lost 5 bases and 0 bases respectively, with 14 bases between them. In germline, CDR1 is SQVTM, CDR2 ANQGSEA. The source material was breast tumor tissue. The receptor was derived from a female donor with breast cancer. Some clones in this sample may be carry-over from other donors' samples. This rearrangement joins TRBV29-1 to TRBJ2-6, with D possibly being TRBD1 (6 bases). The CDR3 DNA reads TGCAGCGTTCCCCGGGACACCAACTCTGGGGCCAACGTCCTGACTTTC. It specifies CSVPRDTNSGANVLTF.